Listed here are 22 T cell receptor beta chains from one sample, sequenced in a study of persistence of HIV-infected CD4 T cells. These TCRs are of unknown antigen specificity. The libraries were made with immunoSEQ version 4 in survey mode. TCRdb's table, derived via immunoSEQ multiplex PCR, lists solely in-frame clones and lacks some. The sample has about 28,000 clones; about 80% are singletons. Lysates of CMV-infected fibroblasts at around 9.8 ug/mL stimulated these cells. Sorted nonresponding memory CD4+ T cells were CD40L-negative, CD69-negative, CD45RO-high. The sample consisted of CD4+ T cells sorted from PBMCs after approximately 20-hour stimulation, taken from a patient who received antiretroviral therapy. Every receptor here comes from an adult woman with HIV who was CMV-seropositive.

This clone showed up just once. The genes are TRBV5-4 and TRBJ2-5; D not certain. This CDR3 comprises 14 residues. The germline CDR1 and CDR2 sequences are SGHNT and YYREEE (reference sequence). V gave up 7 bases and J gave up 1 base, with 14 bases separating them. The CDR3 reads CASSSAEPQETQYF. The CDR3 DNA is TGTGCCAGCTCTTCTGCGGAACCCCAAGAGACCCAGTACTTC. Filled out from reference TRBV5-4 and TRBJ2-5, the complete variable domain reads ETGVTQSPTHLIKTRGQQVTLRCSSQSGHNTVSWYQQALGQGPQFIFQYYREEENGRGNFPPRFSGLQFPNYSSELNVNALELDDSALYLCASSSAEPQETQYFGPGTRLLVL.

The V call is TRBV7-2, the J call TRBJ2-7; maybe TRBD1 (6 bases). Trimming stripped 6 bases from V and 1 base from J, with 13 bases between. CDR1 is SGHTA, CDR2 FQGNSA, per germline. The CDR3 sequence is 14 residues long. The CDR3 bases are TGTGCCAGCAGACAAGACAGGCTATCCTACGAGCAGTACTTC. Its translation: CASRQDRLSYEQYF.

This chain joins TRBV5-1 and TRBJ1-2; D gene unclear. Per germline, CDR1 SGHRS and CDR2 YFSETQ. CDR3 size: 11 residues. The V gene lost 1 base and the J gene lost 7 bases, with 5 bases spanning the gap. CDR3 loop: CASSLFAGYTF. CDR3 DNA sequence: TGCGCCAGCAGCTTGTTTGCTGGCTACACCTTC.

This rearrangement joins TRBV24-1 to TRBJ2-5; 10 nucleotides match TRBD1. Looked up from germline, CDR1 is KGHDR and CDR2 is SFDVKD. Losses at the gene ends were 3 bases for V and 6 bases for J; bases not matched to a gene: 9. The CDR3 has 16 residues. The CDR3 region is CATSDTTGGRIKTQYF. As DNA, the CDR3 is TGTGCCACCAGTGATACGACAGGGGGCCGTATAAAGACCCAGTACTTC.

The chain joins TRBV9 to TRBJ2-6, with a tentative D call TRBD1 (5 bases). This CDR3 comprises 16 residues. Germline values: CDR1 SGDLS, CDR2 YYNGEE. The V and J ends lost 0 bases and 4 bases respectively, with 11 bases between them. CDR3 in amino acids: CASSVASGRGANVLTF. Written as DNA, the CDR3 is TGTGCCAGCAGCGTAGCCTCAGGGCGCGGGGCCAACGTCCTGACTTTC.

This clone has a handful of counts. The rearrangement links TRBV7-3 to TRBJ2-7; D assignment may be TRBD1 or TRBD2 (7 bases each). There are 13 residues in the CDR3. The V and J ends lost 5 bases and 7 bases respectively, with 15 bases between them. Germline V lookup: CDR1 SGHTA, CDR2 FQGTGA. CDR3: CASSVDREGEQYV. Here the CDR3 DNA reads TGTGCCAGCAGCGTAGACAGGGAGGGTGAGCAGTACGTC.

V usage is TRBV2 and J usage is TRBJ1-3; D is uncertain. Trimming cost V 8 bases and J 2 bases, with 19 bases left between them. Per the germline V gene, CDR1 is SNHLY and CDR2 is FYNNEI. The CDR3 length is 16 residues. The CDR3 sequence is CASEGRHPDAGNTIYF. For the CDR3, the DNA is TGTGCCAGCGAAGGGAGGCATCCTGACGCTGGAAACACCATATATTTT. The full variable domain, in which reference TRBV2 and TRBJ1-3 provide the parts outside the CDR3, is EPEVTQTPSHQVTQMGQEVILRCVPISNHLYFYWYRQILGQKVEFLVSFYNNEISEKSEIFDDQFSVERPDGSNFTLKIRSTKLEDSAMYFCASEGRHPDAGNTIYFGEGSWLTVV.

The chain links TRBV7-2 to TRBJ2-5, with 8 bases matching TRBD1. Looked up from germline, CDR1 is SGHTA and CDR2 is FQGNSA. The trim removed 5 bases at V and 5 bases at J, leaving 7 bases unmatched. This CDR3 has 14 residues. The CDR3 sequence: CASSGDRGGETQYF. CDR3 in DNA: TGTGCCAGCAGCGGAGACAGGGGTGGGGAGACCCAGTACTTC.

Only one count was recorded for this clone. V gene TRBV7-9 combines with J gene TRBJ2-3, with D unclear. V was cut by 0 bases and J by 4 bases, with 5 bases left in between. There are 13 residues in the CDR3. The germline gives CDR1 SEHNR, CDR2 FQNEAQ (reference sequence). The CDR3, as DNA: TGTGCCAGCAGCTTAGCGCTGGCAGATACGCAGTATTTT. The encoded protein is CASSLALADTQYF. Full variable domain (outside the CDR3, taken from reference TRBV7-9 and TRBJ2-3): DTGVSQNPRHKITKRGQNVTFRCDPISEHNRLYWYRQTLGQGPEFLTYFQNEAQLEKSRLLSDRFSAERPKGSFSTLEIQRTEQGDSAMYLCASSLALADTQYFGPGTRLTVL.

The gene calls are TRBV6-5 and TRBJ1-3; no reliable D call. The CDR3 contains 16 residues. Looked up from germline, CDR1 is MNHEY and CDR2 is SVGAGI. Trimming took off 2 bases at V and 1 base at J, with 12 bases between the two ends. The CDR3 reads CASSYDRISSGNTIYF. DNA for the CDR3: TGTGCCAGCAGTTACGATCGGATATCGTCTGGAAACACCATATATTTT.

The chain is built from TRBV2 and TRBJ2-3, with 14 bases aligning to TRBD2. This CDR3 spans 15 amino acids. V was pared by 6 bases and J by 3 bases, with 2 bases of the junction left unmatched. Germline CDR1 SNHLY, CDR2 FYNNEI. The CDR3 nucleotides are TGTGCCAGCAGACGACTAGCGGGGGGGACAGATACGCAGTATTTT. Its protein is CASRRLAGGTDTQYF.

This chain joins TRBV19 and TRBJ1-2; TRBD1 matches at 9 bases. The CDR3 length is 15 residues. CDR1 is LNHDA, CDR2 SQIVND, per germline (reference sequence). V gave up 6 bases and J gave up 4 bases; unmatched junction bases: 9. The CDR3 nucleotides read TGTGCCAGTAGGTCCAACAGGGGGCCTCCCTATGGCTACACCTTC. This gives the protein CASRSNRGPPYGYTF.

This chain connects TRBV30 to TRBJ2-3; D not certain. This CDR3 is 12 amino acids long. Per germline, CDR1 GTSNPN and CDR2 SVGIG (reference sequence). Trimming stripped 3 bases from V and 6 bases from J, with 10 bases between. The CDR3 region is CAWSRSIDTQYF. The CDR3 DNA follows: TGTGCCTGGAGCCGTTCTATTGATACGCAGTATTTT.

The rearrangement uses TRBV5-1 and TRBJ1-1; TRBD1 is a possible D gene (6 bases). Trimming took off 7 bases at V and 6 bases at J, with 19 bases between the two ends. This CDR3 comprises 14 residues. Germline V gives CDR1 SGHRS, CDR2 YFSETQ. The CDR3 sequence: CASSSPGATAEAFF. CDR3 nucleotide sequence: TGCGCCAGCTCCTCCCCGGGGGCGACCGCTGAAGCTTTCTTT.

This chain uses TRBV5-4 with TRBJ1-1, with TRBD1 as a possible D gene (5 bases). CDR3 length: 17 amino acids. The V and J ends lost 4 bases and 1 base respectively, with 20 bases between them. Germline lookup yields CDR1 SGHNT and CDR2 YYREEE (reference sequence). DNA of the CDR3: TGTGCCAGCAGCCCCCCCGGCGGGACGGGGGGGAACACTGAAGCTTTCTTT. Translation: CASSPPGGTGGNTEAFF.

The chain is built from TRBV5-3 and TRBJ1-5, with a tentative D call TRBD1 (5 bases). TRBV5-3 is labeled an ORF, and its function is uncertain. The V gene lost 0 bases and the J gene lost 1 base, with 11 bases spanning the gap. The CDR3 contains 16 residues. The DNA of the CDR3 is TGTGCCAGAAGCTTGGACTGGGGCGGCAGCAATCAGCCCCAGCATTTT. Amino acid sequence: CARSLDWGGSNQPQHF.

The chain links TRBV5-1 to TRBJ1-4; D might be TRBD1 (6 bases). Trimming took off 0 bases at V and 11 bases at J, with 11 bases between the two ends. CDR1 is SGHRS, CDR2 YFSETQ, per germline. The CDR3 is 13 residues long. The CDR3 coding sequence is TGCGCCAGCAGCTTGGTAGCAGGGGCGAAACTGTTTTTT. Translation gives CASSLVAGAKLFF.

J is TRBJ2-1 and V is TRBV29-1, with TRBD1 matching over 10 bases. Germline V lookup: CDR1 SQVTM, CDR2 ANQGSEA. The V gene end was trimmed by 4 bases and the J gene end by 5 bases; junction bases not matched to a gene: 8. This CDR3 is 15 amino acids long. The CDR3 protein is CSVAQTGGWDNEQFF. CDR3 DNA sequence: TGCAGCGTTGCCCAGACAGGGGGCTGGGACAATGAGCAGTTCTTC.

This clone was counted only a few times. The rearrangement links TRBV18 to TRBJ2-2; D possibly uses TRBD1 or TRBD2 (5 bases each). V was trimmed by 2 bases and J by 0 bases, leaving 7 bases between them. CDR3 length: 15 amino acids. Per germline, CDR1 KGHSH and CDR2 LQKENI. CDR3 nucleotide sequence: TGTGCCAGCTCACCAGGGACCGCGAACACCGGGGAGCTGTTTTTT. Its protein is CASSPGTANTGELFF.

The rearrangement uses TRBV5-1 and TRBJ1-1; D gene ambiguous. Per the germline V gene, CDR1 is SGHRS and CDR2 is YFSETQ. V was clipped by 0 bases and J by 7 bases, with 10 bases between them. The CDR3 loop spans 13 amino acids. The CDR3 DNA is TGCGCCAGCAGCTTGGATGGCCGTATTGAAGCTTTCTTT. Encoded protein: CASSLDGRIEAFF.

The rearrangement links TRBV29-1 to TRBJ2-1, with a tentative D call TRBD1 (5 bases). V dropped 4 bases and J dropped 6 bases, with 13 bases sitting between them. This CDR3 comprises 13 residues. Germline V gene sequence: CDR1 SQVTM, CDR2 ANQGSEA. CDR3: CSVGTGISNEQFF. In DNA form, the CDR3 reads TGCAGCGTTGGTACAGGTATCAGCAATGAGCAGTTCTTC.

V usage is TRBV11-3 and J usage is TRBJ2-1, with D unresolved. CDR1 and CDR2 (germline): SGHNT, YENEEA. This CDR3 is 13 amino acids long. Trimming removed 0 bases at V and 12 bases at J, with 12 bases between. The CDR3 spells CASSLDRKGGQFF. CDR3 nucleotides: TGTGCCAGCAGCTTAGATCGGAAGGGCGGGCAGTTCTTC.